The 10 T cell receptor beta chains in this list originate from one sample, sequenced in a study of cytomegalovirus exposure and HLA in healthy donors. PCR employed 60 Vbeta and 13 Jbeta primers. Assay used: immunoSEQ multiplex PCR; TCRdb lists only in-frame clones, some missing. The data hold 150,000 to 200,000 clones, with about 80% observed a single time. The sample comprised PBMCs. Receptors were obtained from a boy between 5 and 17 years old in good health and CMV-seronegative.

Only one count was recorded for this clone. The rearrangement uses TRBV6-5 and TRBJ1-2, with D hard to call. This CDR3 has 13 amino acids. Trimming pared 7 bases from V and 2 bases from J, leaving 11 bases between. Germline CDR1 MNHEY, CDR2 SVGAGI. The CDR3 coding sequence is TGTGCCAGCACTGCGGGGAGAAACTATGGCTACACCTTC. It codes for CASTAGRNYGYTF.

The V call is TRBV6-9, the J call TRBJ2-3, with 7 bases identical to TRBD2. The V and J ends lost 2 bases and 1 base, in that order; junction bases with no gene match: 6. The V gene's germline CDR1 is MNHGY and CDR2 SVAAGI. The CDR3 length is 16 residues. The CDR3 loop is CASSYISGRRTDTQYF. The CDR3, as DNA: TGTGCCAGCAGTTATATCTCCGGGAGGCGCACAGATACGCAGTATTTT.

The CDR3 spells CASSYRDRTEAFF. The CDR3 region has the DNA TGTGCCAGCAGCTATAGAGACAGGACAGAAGCTTTCTTT. The V call is TRBV7-9, the J call TRBJ1-1; D perhaps matches TRBD1 (6 bases). The CDR3 loop spans 13 amino acids. The V gene lost 4 bases and the J gene lost 8 bases, with 14 bases spanning the gap. Germline V gives CDR1 SEHNR, CDR2 FQNEAQ (reference sequence).

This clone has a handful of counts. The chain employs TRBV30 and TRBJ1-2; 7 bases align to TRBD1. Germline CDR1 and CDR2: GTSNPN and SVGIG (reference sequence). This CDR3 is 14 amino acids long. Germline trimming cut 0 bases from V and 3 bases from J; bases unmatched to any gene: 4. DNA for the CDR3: TGTGCCTGGAGTGTACTAGGGACAGACTATGGCTACACCTTC. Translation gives CAWSVLGTDYGYTF.

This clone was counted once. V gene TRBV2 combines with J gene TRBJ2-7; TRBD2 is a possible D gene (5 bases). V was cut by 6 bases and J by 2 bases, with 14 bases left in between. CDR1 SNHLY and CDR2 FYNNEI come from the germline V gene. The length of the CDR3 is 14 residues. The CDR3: CASRRTYLTYEQYF. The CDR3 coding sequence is TGTGCCAGCAGGCGGACTTATCTTACCTACGAGCAGTACTTC.

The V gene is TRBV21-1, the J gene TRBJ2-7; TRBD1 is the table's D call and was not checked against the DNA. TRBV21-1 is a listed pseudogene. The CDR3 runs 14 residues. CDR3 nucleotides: TGTGCCAGCAGCAAGGGGACAGGGATCTACGAGCAGTACTTC. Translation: CASSKGTGIYEQYF.

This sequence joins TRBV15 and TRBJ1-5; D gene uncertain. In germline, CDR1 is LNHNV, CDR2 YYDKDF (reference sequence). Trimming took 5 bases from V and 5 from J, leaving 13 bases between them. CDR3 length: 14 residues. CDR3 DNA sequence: TGTGCCACCAGCCGAGGACGGGGAGATCAGCCCCAGCATTTT. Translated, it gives CATSRGRGDQPQHF.

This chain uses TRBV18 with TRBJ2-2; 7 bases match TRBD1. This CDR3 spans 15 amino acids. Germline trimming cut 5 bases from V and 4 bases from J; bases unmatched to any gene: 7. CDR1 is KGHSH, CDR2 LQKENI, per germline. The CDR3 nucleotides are TGTGCCAGCTCAGCCCCGGGACAGCCCACCGGGGAGCTGTTTTTT. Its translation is CASSAPGQPTGELFF.

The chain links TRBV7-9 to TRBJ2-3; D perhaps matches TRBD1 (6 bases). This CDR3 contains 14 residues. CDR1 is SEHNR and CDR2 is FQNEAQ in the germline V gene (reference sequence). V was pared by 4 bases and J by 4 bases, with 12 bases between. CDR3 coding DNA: TGTGCCAGCAGCTCCCAGGGGAAGTCAGATACGCAGTATTTT. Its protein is CASSSQGKSDTQYF. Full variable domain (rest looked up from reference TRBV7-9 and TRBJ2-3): DTGVSQNPRHKITKRGQNVTFRCDPISEHNRLYWYRQTLGQGPEFLTYFQNEAQLEKSRLLSDRFSAERPKGSFSTLEIQRTEQGDSAMYLCASSSQGKSDTQYFGPGTRLTVL.

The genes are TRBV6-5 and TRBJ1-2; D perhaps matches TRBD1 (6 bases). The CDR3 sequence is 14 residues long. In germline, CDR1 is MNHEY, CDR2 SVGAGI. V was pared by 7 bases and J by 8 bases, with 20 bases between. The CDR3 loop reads CASTFTGNERGYTF. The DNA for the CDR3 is TGTGCCAGCACTTTTACAGGGAACGAGCGGGGCTACACCTTC.